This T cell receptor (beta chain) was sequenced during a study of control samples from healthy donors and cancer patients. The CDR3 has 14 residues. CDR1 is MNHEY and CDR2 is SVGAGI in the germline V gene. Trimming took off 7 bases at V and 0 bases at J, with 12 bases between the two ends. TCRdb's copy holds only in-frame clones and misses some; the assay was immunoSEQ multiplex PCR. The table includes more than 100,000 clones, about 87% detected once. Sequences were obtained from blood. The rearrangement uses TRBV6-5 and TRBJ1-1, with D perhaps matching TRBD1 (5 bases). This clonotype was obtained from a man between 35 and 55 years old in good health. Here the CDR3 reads CASTSGLLNTEAFF. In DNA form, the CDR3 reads TGTGCCAGCACCTCGGGGCTTTTGAACACTGAAGCTTTCTTT.